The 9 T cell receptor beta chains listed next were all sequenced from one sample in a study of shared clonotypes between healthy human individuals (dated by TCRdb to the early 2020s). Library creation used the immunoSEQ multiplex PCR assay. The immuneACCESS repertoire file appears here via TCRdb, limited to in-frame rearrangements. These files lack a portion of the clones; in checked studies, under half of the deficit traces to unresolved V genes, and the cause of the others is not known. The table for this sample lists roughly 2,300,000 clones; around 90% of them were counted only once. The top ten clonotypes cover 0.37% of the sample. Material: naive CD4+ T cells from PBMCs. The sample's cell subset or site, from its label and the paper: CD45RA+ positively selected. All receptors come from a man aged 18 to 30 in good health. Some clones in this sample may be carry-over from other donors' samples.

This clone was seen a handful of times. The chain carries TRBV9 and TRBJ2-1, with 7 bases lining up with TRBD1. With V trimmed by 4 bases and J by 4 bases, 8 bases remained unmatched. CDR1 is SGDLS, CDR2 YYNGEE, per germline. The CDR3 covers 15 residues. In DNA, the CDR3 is TGTGCCAGCAGCATTACCGGGACAGAGTACAATGAGCAGTTCTTC. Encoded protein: CASSITGTEYNEQFF.

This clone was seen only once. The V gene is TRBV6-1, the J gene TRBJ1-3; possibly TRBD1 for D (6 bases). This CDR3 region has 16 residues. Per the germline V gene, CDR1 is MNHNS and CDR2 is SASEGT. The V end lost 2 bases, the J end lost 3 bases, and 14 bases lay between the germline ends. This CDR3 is CASSERGGVGGNTIYF. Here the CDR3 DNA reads TGTGCCAGCAGTGAAAGGGGGGGGGTCGGTGGAAACACCATATATTTT.

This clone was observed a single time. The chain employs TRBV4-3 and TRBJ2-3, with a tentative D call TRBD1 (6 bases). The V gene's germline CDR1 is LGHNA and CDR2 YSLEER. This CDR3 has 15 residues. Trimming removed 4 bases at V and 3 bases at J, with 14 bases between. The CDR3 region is CASSPSDRKTDTQYF. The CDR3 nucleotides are TGCGCCAGCAGCCCATCGGACAGAAAGACAGATACGCAGTATTTT.

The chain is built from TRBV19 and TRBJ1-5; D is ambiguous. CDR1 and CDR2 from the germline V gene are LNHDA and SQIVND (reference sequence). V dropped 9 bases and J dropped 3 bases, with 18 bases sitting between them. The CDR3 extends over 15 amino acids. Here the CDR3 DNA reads TGTGCCAGACCCCCCGTAACAGAAAACAATCAGCCCCAGCATTTT. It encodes CARPPVTENNQPQHF.

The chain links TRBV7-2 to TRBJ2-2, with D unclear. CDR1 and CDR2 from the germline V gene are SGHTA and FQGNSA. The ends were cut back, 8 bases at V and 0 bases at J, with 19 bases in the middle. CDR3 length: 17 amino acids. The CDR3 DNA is TGTGCCAGCTCCATTTTCCCAGGAAGAGCGAACACCGGGGAGCTGTTTTTT. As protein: CASSIFPGRANTGELFF.

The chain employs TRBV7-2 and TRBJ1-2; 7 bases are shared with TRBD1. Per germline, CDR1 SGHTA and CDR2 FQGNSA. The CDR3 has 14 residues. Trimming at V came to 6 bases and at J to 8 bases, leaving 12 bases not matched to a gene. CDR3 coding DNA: TGTGCCAGCAGTCCCCGGTCCGACAGGGCAGGCTACACCTTC. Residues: CASSPRSDRAGYTF.

CDR3 DNA: TGCGCCAGCAGCTTGGGACACCGCGAGCAGTACTTC. It encodes CASSLGHREQYF. The chain is built from TRBV5-1 and TRBJ2-7; D call uncertain. Trimming shortened V by 0 bases and J by 6 bases, and 7 bases separated the two germline ends. The CDR3 totals 12 residues. From germline, CDR1 is SGHRS and CDR2 YFSETQ.

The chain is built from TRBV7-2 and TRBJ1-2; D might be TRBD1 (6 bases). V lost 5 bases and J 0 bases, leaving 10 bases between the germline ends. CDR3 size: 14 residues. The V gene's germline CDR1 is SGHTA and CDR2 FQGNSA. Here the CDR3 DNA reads TGTGCCAGCAGCCAAAACAGGGCTAACTATGGCTACACCTTC. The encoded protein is CASSQNRANYGYTF.

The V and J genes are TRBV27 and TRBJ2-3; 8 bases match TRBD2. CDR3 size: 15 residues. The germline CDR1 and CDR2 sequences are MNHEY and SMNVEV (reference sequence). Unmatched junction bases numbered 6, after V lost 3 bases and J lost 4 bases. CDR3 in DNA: TGTGCCAGCAGTTTGGACGGGAGGGGTCCAGATACGCAGTATTTT. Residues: CASSLDGRGPDTQYF.